The 28 T cell receptor beta chains in this list originate from one sample, sequenced in a study of tumor-infiltrating lymphocytes in primary liver carcinoma. TCR beta cDNA came from around 0.5 ug total RNA, primed with a constant-region primer. Slightly modified ARM-PCR served as the procedure for the TCR beta libraries. These libraries came from three rounds of nested multiplex PCR. TRBV1-TRBV30 forward primers paired with a C-beta reverse primer drove the first two PCR rounds, approximately 11 cycles each. MiXCR, run by TCRdb on the multiplex PCR reads, gives a single entry per CDR3 protein. The top ten hold about 30% of the sample, which has roughly 30,000 distinct CDR3 sequences, 60% to 80% seen once. Taking about 18-31 mg of unsorted bulk tissue, the authors co-extracted RNA and DNA. Sequenced sample: liver tumor tissue from sampling region 3. Regarding subset: tumor region T3, left-lateral pole. The receptors come from a woman aged 30 to 39 with primary liver carcinoma and hepatitis B virus infection.

In regard to this clonotype: The conserved final phenylalanine or tryptophan is absent from the CDR3, which likely points to a read error. V gene TRBV12-3 or TRBV12-4 combines with J gene TRBJ1-1, with a weak D call TRBD1 (6 bases). CDR3 length: 17 residues. DNA for the CDR3: TGTGACAGCAGTCAACTCCCCCAAGGGAAGGGGGGGGCTGAAGCTTTCTTA. Amino acid sequence: CDSSQLPQGKGGAEAFL.

Comments on this clonotype: The junction departs from the called germline gene at one end, perhaps through a read error. This chain joins TRBV7-8 and TRBJ2-5; D call uncertain. Germline CDR1 SGHVS, CDR2 FQNEAQ. The CDR3 extends over 13 amino acids. CDR3 amino acids: CDSLHLGQETQYF. CDR3 nucleotides: TGTGACAGCCTCCACTTGGGCCAAGAGACCCAGTACTTC.

Comments on this clonotype: The missing conserved phenylalanine or tryptophan at the end of this CDR3 makes a read error likely. The gene calls are TRBV11-2 and TRBJ1-5; D might be TRBD1 (6 bases). CDR3 length: 16 amino acids. Germline values: CDR1 SGHAT, CDR2 FQNNGV. The CDR3 DNA follows: TGTGCCAGCAGTTTAAATTTCGGGACATCAAATCAGCTCCAGCATTTA. It is translated as CASSLNFGTSNQLQHL.

CDR3 nucleotide sequence: TGCGCCAGCAAAGGTTCGCTAGGGCCCGGGGAGCTGTTTTTT. This encodes CASKGSLGPGELFF. The chain joins TRBV5-1 to TRBJ2-2; D is uncertain. Germline V gene lookup returns CDR1 SGHRS and CDR2 YFSETQ. CDR3 length: 14 amino acids. Deletions cut 6 bases from V and 6 bases from J, with 15 bases between.

Note on this clonotype: The junction shows a germline mismatch at one end, possibly a read error. The chain links TRBV29-1 to TRBJ2-5, with unresolved D. The CDR3 contains 12 residues. Germline V gives CDR1 SQVTM, CDR2 ANQGSEA. Here the CDR3 DNA reads TGCAGAGGTAGACCAGACCAAGAGACGCAGTACTTC. It encodes CRGRPDQETQYF.

This clonotype was picked up a small number of times. This CDR3 fails to terminate in the conserved phenylalanine or tryptophan, so it likely reflects a read error. This rearrangement joins TRBV11-2 to TRBJ2-5, with 7 bases lining up with TRBD2. V trimming: 5 bases; J trimming: 5 bases; junction bases outside the gene matches: 14. Germline V CDR1 and CDR2: SGHAT, FQNNGV. The CDR3 covers 16 residues. CDR3: CASSRGLAGGVETQYI. CDR3 coding DNA: TGTGCCAGCAGCCGGGGATTAGCGGGTGGGGTTGAGACCCAGTACATC.

Comments on this clonotype: The germline gene is not matched at one end of the junction; a read error may be the cause. The chain has TRBV6-5 and TRBJ1-1; weak D call: TRBD1 (5 bases). This CDR3 comprises 14 residues. From germline, CDR1 is MNHEY and CDR2 SVGAGI. The CDR3 reads CASRGFRDATEDFF. The CDR3 DNA is TGTGCCAGTAGGGGTTTCCGGGATGCCACGGAAGATTTCTTT.

This clonotype has more than one count but fewer than ten. V gene TRBV12-3 or TRBV12-4 combines with J gene TRBJ2-7, with 10 nucleotides matching TRBD1. This CDR3 has 14 amino acids. Trimming at V came to 6 bases and at J to 9 bases, leaving 11 bases not matched to a gene. The CDR3 region is CASRETGGVIRQYF. CDR3 nucleotide sequence: TGTGCCAGCAGGGAGACAGGGGGCGTAATCAGGCAGTACTTC.

With respect to this clonotype: A read error may account for a junction end that differs from germline. The CDR3 DNA sequence: TGTGTCAGCAGGGTTACTAGCGGGAGGGCCGGCAACGATCAGTTCTTC. Amino acids: CVSRVTSGRAGNDQFF. The gene calls are TRBV11-2 and TRBJ2-1, with 13 bases identical to TRBD2. Germline V gene data show CDR1 as SGHAT and CDR2 as FQNNGV. The CDR3 contains 16 residues.

Points on this clonotype: A clone one base away is much larger, so this may be a read error. V usage is TRBV6-6 and J usage is TRBJ2-2; a weak D match, TRBD1 (6 bases). This CDR3 contains 14 residues. The V gene's germline CDR1 is MNHNY and CDR2 SVGAGI (reference sequence). CDR3 nucleotide sequence: TGTGCCAGCAGTCTGACAGGCAACACCTGGGAGCTGTTTTTT. Translating gives CASSLTGNTWELFF.

Note on this clonotype: Since the CDR3 does not end with the conserved phenylalanine or tryptophan, this likely comes from a read error. The DNA is left out, because the CDR3 cannot be placed on it with certainty; the CDR3 is given as TCRdb lists it. The chain is built from TRBV5-8 and TRBJ2-6; TRBD2 reflects the table's D call only, with no check against the DNA. The CDR3 spans 16 residues, counting both ends. Germline V lookup: CDR1 SGHTS, CDR2 YDEGEE. The CDR3 sequence: CDSTMTDFSGANVLTS.

In this sample, this clonotype turned up once. The germline gene is not matched at one end of the junction; a read error may be the cause. The V gene is TRBV6-5, the J gene TRBJ1-4; no clear D. Per germline, CDR1 MNHEY and CDR2 SVGAGI. The CDR3 is 16 residues long. CDR3 nucleotide sequence: TGTGCCAGCAGTTACTCACGGGGTGCAACTGATGAAAAACTGCTCTTT. Residues: CASSYSRGATDEKLLF.

For this clonotype: The limits of the CDR3 on the DNA are not certain, so only TCRdb's listed CDR3 is given. The chain's CDR3 is CSVALGTSGHEYYF. The chain recombines TRBV29-1 with TRBJ2-7; the DNA was not compared with TRBD2, the D call given in the table. Ends included, the CDR3 has 14 residues. Germline loops: CDR1 SQVTM, CDR2 ANQGSEA.

In its sample, this clonotype was seen once. The conserved closing phenylalanine or tryptophan is absent in this CDR3, likely reflecting a read error. The rearrangement links TRBV12-3 or TRBV12-4 to TRBJ1-1; 10 bases match TRBD1. The CDR3 is made up of 15 amino acids. The CDR3 sequence is CAISLVTGGWTGAFS. The DNA for the CDR3 is TGTGCCATCAGTTTAGTGACAGGGGGCTGGACTGGAGCTTTCTCT.

On this clonotype: Since the CDR3 does not end with the conserved phenylalanine or tryptophan, this likely comes from a read error. The rearrangement links TRBV5-4 to TRBJ2-1, with D hard to call. There are 15 residues in the CDR3. The germline V gene has CDR1 SGHNT and CDR2 YYREEE (reference sequence). Here the CDR3 DNA reads TGTGCCAGGAGCTTGGATGCCAGCAGTTACAATGAGCAGTTCTTA. This codes for CARSLDASSYNEQFL.

This clonotype was recorded a few times. This clone may be a read error of a much larger clone one base away. The V gene is TRBV11-2, the J gene TRBJ2-6; D not resolved. V lost 1 base to trimming and J lost 5 bases, with 9 bases between them. CDR1 SGHAT and CDR2 FQNNGV come from the germline V gene. The CDR3 is 15 residues long. For the CDR3, the DNA is TGTGCCAGCAGCTTAGGGTGCGCAAGGGCCAACGTCCTGACTTTC. Encoded protein: CASSLGCARANVLTF.

The V gene is TRBV11-2, the J gene TRBJ2-3; unclear D gene. V lost 6 bases to trimming and J lost 0 bases, with 13 bases between them. There are 15 residues in the CDR3. Germline CDR1 SGHAT, CDR2 FQNNGV. This CDR3 reads CASRPAASSTDTQYF. The CDR3 bases are TGTGCCAGCAGGCCGGCGGCGTCAAGCACAGATACGCAGTATTTT.

This clonotype was detected many times. The chain recombines TRBV11-1 with TRBJ2-7; either TRBD1 or TRBD2 may fit D (5 bases each). V lost 8 bases and J 5 bases, leaving 13 bases between the germline ends. There are 12 residues in the CDR3. Germline V CDR1 and CDR2: SGHAT, FQDESV (reference sequence). The CDR3 sequence: CASGAQGDEQYF. In DNA, the CDR3 is TGTGCCAGCGGCGCCCAGGGAGACGAGCAGTACTTC.

For this clonotype: A read error may explain this, as a much larger clone is one base away. The chain couples TRBV11-3 to TRBJ2-3; D is ambiguous. The CDR3 extends over 15 amino acids. CDR1 and CDR2 (germline): SGHNT, YENEEA. The CDR3 bases are TGTTCCAGCAACTTAGTGCCAGGAGGCACAGATACGCAGTATTTT. Translated, it gives CSSNLVPGGTDTQYF.

Points on this clonotype: One end of the junction varies from germline; a read error may be responsible. V usage is TRBV5-4 and J usage is TRBJ1-4, with D possibly being TRBD1 (5 bases). CDR1 SGHNT and CDR2 YYREEE come from the germline V gene (reference sequence). The CDR3 is 15 residues long. In nucleotides, the CDR3 is TGTGCCAGCAGCGCCAACTGGGGCCTTAATGGAAAACTGTTTTTT. This sequence encodes CASSANWGLNGKLFF.

As regards this clonotype: A much larger clone sits a single nucleotide away, making a read error possible. This chain uses TRBV12-3 or TRBV12-4 with TRBJ1-1, with a weak D call TRBD1 (5 bases). This CDR3 contains 11 residues. The CDR3 DNA sequence: TGTGCCAGTAGTTCAGGGATTGAAGCTTTCTTT. Translation gives CASSSGIEAFF.

The rearrangement uses TRBV11-3 and TRBJ2-1; TRBD2 might be the D (7 bases). The length of the CDR3 is 14 residues. Trimming cost V 5 bases and J 7 bases, with 15 bases left between them. Germline V gene sequence: CDR1 SGHNT, CDR2 YENEEA. The CDR3 coding sequence is TGTGCCAGCAGCCTAGGCGGGGGCACTAATGAGCAGTTCTTC. It specifies CASSLGGGTNEQFF. The entire variable domain, with the rest obtained from reference TRBV11-3 and TRBJ2-1, is as follows: EAGVVQSPRYKIIEKKQPVAFWCNPISGHNTLYWYLQNLGQGPELLIRYENEEAVDDSQLPKDRFSAERLKGVDSTLKIQPAELGDSAVYLCASSLGGGTNEQFFGPGTRLTVL.

This clonotype is labeled medium-sized. The chain combines TRBV12-3 or TRBV12-4 with TRBJ1-1; D is unresolved. The CDR3 has 13 amino acids. V lost 8 bases to trimming and J lost 0 bases, with 10 bases between them. For the CDR3, the DNA is TGTGCCAGCTCTCGCAACATGAACACTGAAGCTTTCTTT. Its translation: CASSRNMNTEAFF.

This clonotype was observed a single time. An end of the junction does not agree with germline; a read error may underlie this. The chain links TRBV12-3 or TRBV12-4 to TRBJ1-5; D perhaps matches TRBD1 (6 bases). The CDR3 has 12 residues. In DNA form, the CDR3 reads TGTGCCAGCAGCGCTCAGGGGCAGCCCCGGTATTTT. This encodes CASSAQGQPRYF.

CDR3 sequence reads: CASGQNRDRIPNEQFF. DNA of the CDR3: TGTGCCAGCGGTCAAAACAGGGACAGGATACCCAATGAGCAGTTCTTC. The chain is built from TRBV6-5 and TRBJ2-1; 8 bases line up with TRBD1. CDR1 is MNHEY, CDR2 SVGAGI, per germline. The J segment lost 6 bases and the V segment lost 8 bases, leaving 15 bases of the junction unmatched. The CDR3 runs 16 residues.

Concerning this clonotype: The junction and the germline gene differ at one end; a read error may be behind it. The J gene is TRBJ2-1, the V gene TRBV14, with D tentatively TRBD1 (5 bases). The CDR3 totals 14 residues. Germline values: CDR1 SGHDN, CDR2 FVKESK. For the CDR3, the DNA is TGTGCCAGCAGCCAAGATGCAGGGTACATTGAGCAGTTCTTC. It specifies CASSQDAGYIEQFF.

The J gene is TRBJ2-3, the V gene TRBV11-3; tentative D call: TRBD1 (5 bases). This CDR3 is 17 amino acids long. Germline values: CDR1 SGHNT, CDR2 YENEEA. Trimming removed 4 bases at V and 1 base at J, with 18 bases between. For the CDR3, the DNA is TGTGCCAGCAGCTCTCGGTCCCTTGGCAGGGGCACAGATACGCAGTATTTT. This codes for CASSSRSLGRGTDTQYF.

About this clonotype: One junction end disagrees with the germline gene, perhaps due to a read error. V and J are TRBV11-2 and TRBJ1-2; D ambiguous. Germline CDR1 reads SGHAT; CDR2 reads FQNNGV. CDR3 size: 15 residues. CDR3 coding DNA: TGTGCCAACAGCTTAGATGGGATGGCAGAGAGCGGCTACACCTTC. Translating gives CANSLDGMAESGYTF.